The present T cell receptor (beta chain) was sequenced within a study of T cell responses to AZD1222 COVID-19 vaccine. Notes on the study in general: Unmutated variant regions are reportedly targeted by nearly half of spike-specific TCRs. Repertoire samples came only from after the peak T cell response. Clonal diversity may have been underestimated, and the donors were mostly white British, with more females than males.

Worth noting for this clone: Its antigen is unknown.

CDR1 and CDR2 (germline): SGHDT, YYEEEE. This CDR3 is built from 15 residues. After removal of 3 bases from V and 8 bases from J, the junction contained 11 bases not matched to a gene. The data were produced by immunoSEQ multiplex PCR, yet TCRdb's version contains in-frame clones alone and is incomplete. The sample lists fewer than 200,000 clones, about 90% seen once, with roughly 12% in the top ten. The chain uses TRBV5-6 and TRBJ2-1, with 7 bases fitting TRBD2. The TCR originated in an adult who received the AZD1222 COVID-19 vaccine. Material: peripheral blood, obtained 28 days after the second AZD1222 dose. CDR3 sequence: CASSSPGGGIYEQFF. Written as DNA, the CDR3 is TGTGCCAGCAGCTCGCCGGGGGGAGGGATTTATGAGCAGTTCTTC.